This TCR beta chain came from a study of T cells in Graves' hyperthyroidism and ophthalmopathy. In the study overall: At initial diagnosis, before any treatment had begun, peripheral blood was obtained. Regarding the study as a whole: A model built on 13 V-J features separated ophthalmopathy from stable hyperthyroidism. Blood shared most expanded thyroid clonotypes above 0.001.

As regards this clonotype: No antigen is known for it.

Disease duration was under 3 months in the ophthalmopathy patients, who also had a Clinical Activity Score of at least 3 and a NOSPECS grade of at least 4. There were TCR beta CDR3 regions amplified from RNA transcripts. The HTBI primer set was used in a first-round RT-PCR of the TCR CDR3. TCRdb redid the calling of the multiplex PCR reads with MiXCR, one entry per CDR3 protein. This repertoire shows 500,000 to 650,000 distinct CDR3 sequences, about 20% found once; its top ten account for 47%. Germline CDR1 and CDR2: SQVTM and ANQGSEA. The germline V and J ends were trimmed by 7 bases and 7 bases, with 10 bases remaining between them. The CDR3 contains 11 residues.

The receptor comes from a man aged 35 to 55 with Graves' ophthalmopathy. The chain couples TRBV29-1 to TRBJ2-2, with D possibly TRBD1 on 5 matching bases. The sample was blood. The CDR3: CSGRQGGELFF. CDR3 bases: TGCAGCGGTCGTCAGGGCGGGGAGCTGTTTTTT.